Presented here are 17 T cell receptor beta chains from one specimen sequenced in a study of cytomegalovirus exposure and HLA in healthy donors. Profiled with immunoSEQ multiplex PCR; TCRdb holds only in-frame clones, not every one. The sample has about 150,000 clones, 88% seen once. The sample consisted of PBMCs. The receptors were sampled from a young man in good health and CMV-seronegative.

The V gene is TRBV4-3, the J gene TRBJ1-3; weak D call: TRBD1 (5 bases). V was trimmed by 0 bases and J by 5 bases, leaving 14 bases between them. There are 16 residues in the CDR3. Germline V gene data show CDR1 as LGHNA and CDR2 as YSLEER. In DNA form, the CDR3 reads TGCGCCAGCAGCCAAGATCTCACAGGCCATCGAAACACCATATATTTT. Translating gives CASSQDLTGHRNTIYF.

The CDR3 DNA sequence: TGTGCCAGCTCCAGCCCCTATGAGGCAGGGGGAGACTATGGCTACACCTTC. Encoded protein: CASSSPYEAGGDYGYTF. This chain links TRBV28 with TRBJ1-2; TRBD1 matches 7 bases. Germline V gives CDR1 MDHEN, CDR2 SYDVKM. CDR3 length: 17 residues. With V trimmed by 8 bases and J by 3 bases, 18 bases remained unmatched.

CDR3 DNA: TGTGCCAGCAGTGGAGACAGGGATAATCAGCCCCAGCATTTT. The encoded protein is CASSGDRDNQPQHF. The chain recombines TRBV2 with TRBJ1-5, with 7 bases lining up with TRBD1. The CDR3 extends over 14 amino acids. Germline V gives CDR1 SNHLY, CDR2 FYNNEI. Trimming removed 4 bases from V and 4 bases from J; junction bases left unmatched: 4.

V gene TRBV14 combines with J gene TRBJ2-1; 7 bases are shared with TRBD1. Germline trimming cut 4 bases from V and 4 bases from J; bases unmatched to any gene: 7. Per the germline V gene, CDR1 is SGHDN and CDR2 is FVKESK. The CDR3 is 15 amino acids. The CDR3 loop reads CASSRGQLLYNEQFF. The CDR3 DNA is TGTGCCAGCAGCCGGGGACAGCTCCTTTACAATGAGCAGTTCTTC.

This sequence joins TRBV18 and TRBJ2-7; perhaps TRBD1 as D (7 bases). Per germline, CDR1 KGHSH and CDR2 LQKENI. V lost 4 bases and J lost 0, with 19 bases in between. The CDR3 has 17 residues. The CDR3 region has the DNA TGTGCCAGCTCACTTACAGGGGCGGAGGACTACTCCTACGAGCAGTACTTC. Its translation: CASSLTGAEDYSYEQYF.

This chain links TRBV27 with TRBJ2-3; 15 bases line up with TRBD2. The CDR3 is 18 residues long. After removal of 6 bases from V and 0 bases from J, the junction contained 7 bases not matched to a gene. The germline CDR1 and CDR2 sequences are MNHEY and SMNVEV (reference sequence). DNA for the CDR3: TGTGCCAGCAGAACGGGACTAGCGGGGGGACCTAGCACAGATACGCAGTATTTT. It yields the protein CASRTGLAGGPSTDTQYF.

V and J are TRBV4-1 and TRBJ2-5; D uncertain. In germline, CDR1 is MGHRA, CDR2 YSYEKL. V was cut by 0 bases and J by 5 bases, with 7 bases left in between. The CDR3 loop spans 13 amino acids. CDR3 loop: CASSQDSSETQYF. The CDR3 DNA reads as TGCGCCAGCAGCCAAGATTCTTCGGAGACCCAGTACTTC.

CDR3 nucleotide sequence: TGTGCCAGCAGCTTAGTAGCTGGTCAGCCCCAGCATTTT. Its translation is CASSLVAGQPQHF. The chain combines TRBV7-2 with TRBJ1-5; D gene unclear. Trimming pared 1 base from V and 6 bases from J, leaving 7 bases between. Germline V lookup: CDR1 SGHTA, CDR2 FQGNSA. The CDR3 consists of 13 residues.

The chain links TRBV6-1 to TRBJ1-1; D unresolved. The CDR3 totals 13 residues. Per the germline V gene, CDR1 is MNHNS and CDR2 is SASEGT. Trimming shortened V by 0 bases and J by 11 bases, and 13 bases separated the two germline ends. The CDR3 DNA sequence: TGTGCCAGCAGTGAAGCGCTTCTGGGCTTGGCTTTCTTT. This gives the protein CASSEALLGLAFF.

The chain has TRBV11-2 and TRBJ1-5; D possibly corresponds to TRBD1 (5 bases). Trimming shortened V by 2 bases and J by 9 bases, and 14 bases separated the two germline ends. This CDR3 spans 14 amino acids. The germline CDR1 and CDR2 sequences are SGHAT and FQNNGV. In nucleotides, the CDR3 is TGTGCCAGCAGCTTAATCGGGGGTGGTTCGCCCCAGCATTTT. It is translated as CASSLIGGGSPQHF.

This chain connects TRBV28 to TRBJ2-7; TRBD1 might be the D (5 bases). Germline-derived CDR1 and CDR2 are MDHEN and SYDVKM. Trimming removed 3 bases at V and 3 bases at J, with 9 bases between. The CDR3 runs to 13 residues. CDR3 loop: CASSLGRDYEQYV. The CDR3 bases are TGTGCCAGCAGTTTGGGCAGGGACTACGAGCAGTACGTC.

The chain uses TRBV19 and TRBJ1-1; no definite D call. V lost 11 bases and J lost 7, with 17 bases in between. CDR3 length: 12 residues. CDR1 is LNHDA and CDR2 is SQIVND in the germline V gene (reference sequence). CDR3 region: CASRGPQYEAFF. Here the CDR3 DNA reads TGTGCCTCTCGAGGGCCGCAGTATGAAGCTTTCTTT.

This clone has a single count. This sequence joins TRBV5-6 and TRBJ1-2; perhaps TRBD1 as D (6 bases). Germline V gene data show CDR1 as SGHDT and CDR2 as YYEEEE. Trimming pared 3 bases from V and 7 bases from J, leaving 10 bases between. The CDR3 is made up of 12 amino acids. The CDR3 sequence: CASSWTQGGYTF. CDR3 DNA sequence: TGTGCCAGCAGCTGGACACAGGGTGGCTACACCTTC.

This chain connects TRBV5-1 to TRBJ2-1; 10 nucleotides align to TRBD1. CDR1 SGHRS and CDR2 YFSETQ come from the germline V gene. Trimming took 4 bases from V and 9 from J; bases not matched to a gene: 10. The CDR3 has 15 amino acids. CDR3 sequence: CASSAPDRGNSEQFF. For the CDR3, the DNA is TGCGCCAGCAGCGCACCGGACAGGGGGAATTCTGAGCAGTTCTTC.

The gene calls are TRBV28 and TRBJ2-5; TRBD2 is a possible D gene (6 bases). Trimming pared 3 bases from V and 3 bases from J, leaving 11 bases between. From germline, CDR1 is MDHEN and CDR2 SYDVKM. The CDR3 covers 14 residues. CDR3 nucleotides: TGTGCCAGCAGTTTGGGAGGCGGGGAAGAGACCCAGTACTTC. This encodes CASSLGGGEETQYF.

The J gene is TRBJ1-2, the V gene TRBV7-9, with TRBD1 matching 9 bases. After removal of 1 base from V and 2 bases from J, the junction contained 5 bases not matched to a gene. CDR1 SEHNR and CDR2 FQNEAQ come from the germline V gene (reference sequence). The length of the CDR3 is 16 residues. CDR3 DNA sequence: TGTGCCAGCAGCTTAGGTGGGACAGGGAAGAACTATGGCTACACCTTC. Protein sequence: CASSLGGTGKNYGYTF.

The V and J genes are TRBV7-8 and TRBJ1-6; a possible D gene is TRBD1 (5 bases). Per germline, CDR1 SGHVS and CDR2 FQNEAQ. V was pared by 2 bases and J by 5 bases, with 10 bases between. The CDR3 is 15 residues long. The CDR3 is CASSLITGDNSPLHF. The CDR3 coding sequence is TGTGCCAGCAGCTTAATCACAGGAGATAATTCACCCCTCCACTTT. The full variable domain, completed using reference TRBV7-8 and TRBJ1-6, is GAGVSQSPRYKVAKRGQDVALRCDPISGHVSLFWYQQALGQGPEFLTYFQNEAQLDKSGLPSDRFFAERPEGSVSTLKIQRTQQEDSAVYLCASSLITGDNSPLHFGNGTRLTVT.